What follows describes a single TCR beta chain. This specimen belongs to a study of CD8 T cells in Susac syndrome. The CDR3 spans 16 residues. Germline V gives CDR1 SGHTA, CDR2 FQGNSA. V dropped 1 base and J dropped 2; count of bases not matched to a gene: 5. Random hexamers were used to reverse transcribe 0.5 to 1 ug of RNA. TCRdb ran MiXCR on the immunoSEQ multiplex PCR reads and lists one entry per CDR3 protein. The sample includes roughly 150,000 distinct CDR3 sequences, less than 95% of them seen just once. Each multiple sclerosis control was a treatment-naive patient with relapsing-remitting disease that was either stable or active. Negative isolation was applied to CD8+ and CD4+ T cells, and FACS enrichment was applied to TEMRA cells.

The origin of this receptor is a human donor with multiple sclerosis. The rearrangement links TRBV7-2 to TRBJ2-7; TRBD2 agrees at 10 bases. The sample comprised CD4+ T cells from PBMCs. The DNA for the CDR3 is TGTGCCAGCAGCTTAGACGCTAGCGGGGGACCCTACGAGCAGTACTTC. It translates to CASSLDASGGPYEQYF.